The 28 T cell receptor beta chains below come from one sample, sequenced in a study of neurological immune-mediated disorders. Each CDR3 protein gets one entry after TCRdb re-called the 5' RACE reads with MiXCR. The data contain approximately 48,000 distinct CDR3 sequences, approximately 16% of them singletons. Sequenced material: PBMCs. These receptors all come from a man aged 60-69 years in good health.

This clonotype appeared many times. The chain is built from TRBV20-1 and TRBJ2-1; the D gene is possibly TRBD2 (5 bases). The CDR3 spans 16 residues. The ends were cut back, 0 bases at V and 0 bases at J, with 12 bases in the middle. The germline V gene encodes CDR1 DFQATT and CDR2 SNEGSKA (reference sequence). This chain's CDR3 is CSARDPAAVSYNEQFF. The CDR3 DNA is TGCAGTGCTAGAGATCCAGCGGCCGTCTCCTACAATGAGCAGTTCTTC.

This clonotype was picked up many times. The rearrangement links TRBV3-1 to TRBJ2-3; TRBD2 is a possible D gene (5 bases). Germline V gene sequence: CDR1 LGHDT, CDR2 YNNKEL (reference sequence). The V end was cut by 4 bases, the J end by 3 bases, with 14 bases between. The CDR3 runs to 15 residues. The CDR3 region is CASSPAELVTDTQYF. As DNA, the CDR3 is TGTGCCAGCAGCCCGGCCGAACTAGTAACAGATACGCAGTATTTT.

Ten or more counts support this clonotype. The chain employs TRBV7-2 and TRBJ2-3, with D possibly being TRBD1 (6 bases). Trimming pared 2 bases from V and 2 bases from J, leaving 11 bases between. Germline V lookup: CDR1 SGHTA, CDR2 FQGNSA. This CDR3 contains 15 residues. CDR3 protein: CASSLIRGHTDTQYF. CDR3 in DNA: TGTGCCAGCAGCTTAATTCGGGGACACACAGATACGCAGTATTTT. The whole variable domain, remainder taken from reference TRBV7-2 and TRBJ2-3, is GAGVSQSPSNKVTEKGKDVELRCDPISGHTALYWYRQSLGQGLEFLIYFQGNSAPDKSGLPSDRFSAERTGGSVSTLTIQRTQQEDSAVYLCASSLIRGHTDTQYFGPGTRLTVL.

The J gene is TRBJ1-2, the V gene TRBV7-2; D might be TRBD1 (5 bases). Germline V gene data show CDR1 as SGHTA and CDR2 as FQGNSA. The CDR3 covers 15 residues. Trimming shortened V by 5 bases and J by 2 bases, and 15 bases separated the two germline ends. CDR3 in amino acids: CASSQVGHGNYGYTF. CDR3 DNA sequence: TGTGCCAGCAGCCAAGTCGGACATGGGAACTATGGCTACACCTTC.

This clonotype was counted many times. This chain joins TRBV20-1 and TRBJ2-1, with 9 positions matching TRBD2. The CDR3 extends over 15 amino acids. Germline V gene data show CDR1 as DFQATT and CDR2 as SNEGSKA (reference sequence). J was trimmed by 9 bases and V by 1 base; bases with no gene match: 10. The CDR3 spells CSARGLAATWGEQFF. In nucleotides, the CDR3 is TGCAGTGCTAGAGGACTAGCGGCTACCTGGGGTGAGCAGTTCTTC.

V gene TRBV9 combines with J gene TRBJ2-7, with 7 positions matching TRBD1. Germline lookup yields CDR1 SGDLS and CDR2 YYNGEE. The CDR3 contains 13 residues. Trimming took 5 bases from V and 5 from J; bases not matched to a gene: 7. DNA for the CDR3: TGTGCCAGCAGTACAGGGGTCGTCCACGAGCAGTACTTC. Amino acids: CASSTGVVHEQYF.

As concerns this clonotype: Given a much more abundant clone one base away, this may be a read error. The CDR3 bases are TGCAGCGTTAAGGTGACCGGGGAGCTGTTTTTT. It codes for CSVKVTGELFF. The J gene is TRBJ2-2, the V gene TRBV29-1; D gene ambiguous. Germline assignment: CDR1 SQVTM and CDR2 ANQGSEA. The CDR3 is 11 residues long. V was shortened by 5 bases and J by 5 bases, with 6 bases between the two germline ends.

This clonotype occurred many times. V is TRBV5-1 and J is TRBJ2-1; 16 bases map to TRBD2. Germline V gene data show CDR1 as SGHRS and CDR2 as YFSETQ. CDR3 length equals 17 residues. J gave up 3 bases and V 3 bases, and 3 bases lay outside the gene matches. The CDR3 protein is CASSSGTSGRGYNEQFF. The DNA for the CDR3 is TGCGCCAGCAGCTCTGGGACTAGCGGGAGGGGCTACAATGAGCAGTTCTTC.

This clonotype was counted at least ten times. The chain joins TRBV5-1 to TRBJ2-1; perhaps TRBD2 as D (6 bases). Trimming stripped 3 bases from V and 7 bases from J, with 20 bases between. Germline lookup yields CDR1 SGHRS and CDR2 YFSETQ. The CDR3 extends over 16 amino acids. The CDR3 DNA reads TGCGCCAGCAGCTCTGGGGTGCCTAGCGCCCGGAATGAGCAGTTCTTC. It translates to CASSSGVPSARNEQFF. The full variable domain, in which reference TRBV5-1 and TRBJ2-1 provide the parts outside the CDR3, is KAGVTQTPRYLIKTRGQQVTLSCSPISGHRSVSWYQQTPGQGLQFLFEYFSETQRNKGNFPGRFSGRQFSNSRSEMNVSTLELGDSALYLCASSSGVPSARNEQFFGPGTRLTVL.

This clonotype was seen repeatedly, ten times or more. This chain joins TRBV2 and TRBJ2-3, with 11 bases lining up with TRBD1. The CDR3 is made up of 16 amino acids. From germline, CDR1 is SNHLY and CDR2 FYNNEI. The V gene end was trimmed by 6 bases and the J gene end by 1 base; junction bases not matched to a gene: 6. CDR3 bases: TGTGCCAGCAGGACCGGACAGGGGGCAGGCACAGATACGCAGTATTTT. It translates to CASRTGQGAGTDTQYF. Full variable domain (rest looked up from reference TRBV2 and TRBJ2-3): EPEVTQTPSHQVTQMGQEVILRCVPISNHLYFYWYRQILGQKVEFLVSFYNNEISEKSEIFDDQFSVERPDGSNFTLKIRSTKLEDSAMYFCASRTGQGAGTDTQYFGPGTRLTVL.

This clonotype was seen at least ten times. This chain joins TRBV11-2 and TRBJ2-5; the match to TRBD2 covers 10 bases. This CDR3 is built from 16 residues. The V segment lost 5 bases and the J segment 5 bases; nucleotides outside the gene matches: 11. Germline V gene data show CDR1 as SGHAT and CDR2 as FQNNGV. CDR3 sequence: CASSQGSGRAVETQYF. CDR3 coding DNA: TGTGCCAGCAGCCAGGGCAGCGGGAGGGCCGTGGAGACCCAGTACTTC.

This clonotype showed up many times. The V call is TRBV28, the J call TRBJ1-1; TRBD1 is a possible D gene (5 bases). The ends were cut back, 5 bases at V and 10 bases at J, with 14 bases in the middle. The CDR3 spans 12 residues. CDR1 and CDR2 from the germline V gene are MDHEN and SYDVKM. The CDR3 here is CASSPVQGSAFF. The CDR3 DNA reads TGTGCCAGCAGTCCAGTCCAGGGATCAGCTTTCTTT.

The chain employs TRBV5-1 and TRBJ1-5, with TRBD1 identical over 8 bases. Looked up from germline, CDR1 is SGHRS and CDR2 is YFSETQ. J was trimmed by 4 bases and V by 7 bases; bases with no gene match: 10. The CDR3 spans 15 residues. The CDR3 region is CASGRTGCSNQPQHF. The CDR3 coding sequence is TGCGCCAGCGGCAGGACAGGGTGCAGTAATCAGCCCCAGCATTTT.

This clonotype was counted ten times or more. This chain links TRBV7-9 with TRBJ2-5; the D gene is possibly TRBD2 (5 bases). CDR3 length equals 13 residues. Germline-derived CDR1 and CDR2 are SEHNR and FQNEAQ (reference sequence). The germline V and J ends were trimmed by 1 base and 4 bases, with 7 bases remaining between them. In DNA, the CDR3 is TGTGCCAGCAGCTTAGGGGGAGTAGAGACCCAGTACTTC. Its translation is CASSLGGVETQYF.

Ten or more counts support this clonotype. V usage is TRBV9 and J usage is TRBJ2-7; D is perhaps TRBD1 (6 bases). Trimming pared 3 bases from V and 6 bases from J, leaving 19 bases between. The CDR3 is 15 amino acids. Germline V gene lookup returns CDR1 SGDLS and CDR2 YYNGEE. The CDR3 nucleotides are TGTGCCAGCAGCGCTACGGAGACCCGAGGGGGCGAGCAGTACTTC. This gives the protein CASSATETRGGEQYF.

The table lists this clonotype with many counts. In nucleotides, the CDR3 is TGCGCCAGCAGCTTGACGGCCCCGAGAGGGGGTAAGAGAACTGGGGCCAACGTCCTGACTTTC. Translating it yields CASSLTAPRGGKRTGANVLTF. V and J are TRBV5-1 and TRBJ2-6; possible D gene TRBD1, 6 bases. Per germline, CDR1 SGHRS and CDR2 YFSETQ. The CDR3 loop spans 21 amino acids. The V end was cut by 1 base, the J end by 2 bases, with 25 bases between.

This clonotype was recorded many times. The chain has TRBV5-1 and TRBJ2-1; D might be TRBD1 (8 bases). The CDR3 sequence is 18 residues long. Per the germline V gene, CDR1 is SGHRS and CDR2 is YFSETQ. Trimming removed 4 bases from V and 8 bases from J, with 28 bases in between. CDR3 bases: TGCGCCAGCAGCCGGGGGGACAGGTTAGTCAAGGGGACCTATGAGCAGTTCTTC. Translating gives CASSRGDRLVKGTYEQFF.

This clonotype was recorded at least ten times. V is TRBV20-1 and J is TRBJ1-4; D is undetermined. This CDR3 has 15 amino acids. The V gene lost 6 bases and the J gene lost 0 bases, with 14 bases spanning the gap. Germline V gene sequence: CDR1 DFQATT, CDR2 SNEGSKA (reference sequence). The CDR3 loop is CSAREGSATNEKLFF. For the CDR3, the DNA is TGCAGTGCGCGAGAAGGGAGTGCAACTAATGAAAAACTGTTTTTT.

This clonotype was seen many times. The chain employs TRBV20-1 and TRBJ1-4; 7 nucleotides line up with TRBD1. Trimming took 6 bases from V and 5 from J; bases not matched to a gene: 15. The CDR3 loop spans 16 amino acids. CDR1 is DFQATT, CDR2 SNEGSKA, per germline (reference sequence). The CDR3: CSAVRITGQQNEKLFF. The DNA of the CDR3 is TGCAGTGCCGTTAGAATAACGGGACAGCAAAATGAAAAACTGTTTTTT.

This clonotype showed up many times. The chain combines TRBV6-5 with TRBJ1-1; perhaps TRBD1 as D (5 bases). Germline V gene sequence: CDR1 MNHEY, CDR2 SVGAGI. CDR3 length: 13 amino acids. V was shortened by 6 bases and J by 4 bases, with 12 bases between the two germline ends. The CDR3 DNA reads as TGTGCCAGCAGGGGGAGGGGCGGCACTGAAGCTTTCTTT. Its translation: CASRGRGGTEAFF.

Many counts were recorded for this clonotype. The chain uses TRBV7-6 and TRBJ2-7, with 9 bases identical to TRBD1. The CDR3 runs 15 residues. J was trimmed by 1 base and V by 5 bases; bases with no gene match: 6. Germline V CDR1 and CDR2: SGHVS, FNYEAQ. The CDR3 loop is CASSPRQGGSYEQYF. Written as DNA, the CDR3 is TGTGCCAGCAGCCCCAGACAGGGGGGGTCCTACGAGCAGTACTTC.

The sample holds a few counts of this clonotype. The V and J genes are TRBV3-1 and TRBJ2-1; TRBD2 agrees at 7 bases. The germline gives CDR1 LGHDT, CDR2 YNNKEL (reference sequence). V shed 4 bases and J 4 bases; nucleotides not matched to a gene: 7. This CDR3 contains 15 residues. CDR3 amino acids: CASSPLADPYNEQFF. CDR3 sequence (DNA): TGTGCCAGCAGCCCGCTAGCGGACCCTTACAATGAGCAGTTCTTC.

This clonotype has a count of ten or more. The chain is built from TRBV5-6 and TRBJ2-7, with D possibly matching TRBD1 (5 bases). The CDR3 consists of 14 residues. Per germline, CDR1 SGHDT and CDR2 YYEEEE. Trimming pared 1 base from V and 8 bases from J, leaving 16 bases between. The CDR3: CASSLRQGARKQYF. The CDR3 DNA is TGTGCCAGCAGCTTGCGGCAGGGCGCCCGGAAGCAGTACTTC.

In this sample, this clonotype turned up many times. The V call is TRBV18, the J call TRBJ2-2; D is unresolved. This CDR3 has 14 amino acids. Trimming removed 2 bases from V and 3 bases from J, with 7 bases in between. Per germline, CDR1 KGHSH and CDR2 LQKENI. The CDR3 DNA reads TGTGCCAGCTCACCAAGGCAGGACACCGGGGAGCTGTTTTTT. Its protein is CASSPRQDTGELFF.

This clonotype was found many times. The rearrangement links TRBV11-2 to TRBJ2-3; D is undetermined. The CDR3 is made up of 11 amino acids. Germline CDR1 and CDR2: SGHAT and FQNNGV. Trimming pared 6 bases from V and 6 bases from J, leaving 7 bases between. The CDR3 spells CASSKVDTQYF. As DNA, the CDR3 is TGTGCCAGCAGTAAAGTTGATACGCAGTATTTT.

Concerning this clonotype: This clone may be a read error of a much larger clone one base away. V is TRBV5-1 and J is TRBJ1-2; possible D gene TRBD1, 5 bases. The CDR3 is 17 residues long. Germline V gene lookup returns CDR1 SGHRS and CDR2 YFSETQ. The DNA for the CDR3 is TGCGCCAGCAGATTGGCGGGGGAGGGGACTCGGTACTATGGCTACACCTTC. This encodes CASRLAGEGTRYYGYTF.

This clonotype was seen repeatedly, ten times or more. This chain joins TRBV20-1 and TRBJ2-5; D is possibly TRBD2 (6 bases). V shed 6 bases and J shed 2 bases, with 13 bases lying between them. CDR1 is DFQATT, CDR2 SNEGSKA, per germline (reference sequence). This CDR3 is built from 13 residues. The CDR3 here is CSAGRLVQETQYF. CDR3 nucleotides: TGCAGTGCAGGCCGACTAGTTCAAGAGACCCAGTACTTC.

This clonotype was counted many times. This chain connects TRBV7-2 to TRBJ2-7; 8 bases align to TRBD1. This CDR3 region has 16 residues. In germline, CDR1 is SGHTA, CDR2 FQGNSA. The V gene end was trimmed by 5 bases and the J gene end by 6 bases; junction bases not matched to a gene: 15. CDR3 DNA: TGTGCCAGCAGCCGGGTTTCGACGCAGGGGGCCGTCGAGCAGTACTTC. Protein: CASSRVSTQGAVEQYF. Filled out from reference TRBV7-2 and TRBJ2-7, the complete variable domain reads GAGVSQSPSNKVTEKGKDVELRCDPISGHTALYWYRQSLGQGLEFLIYFQGNSAPDKSGLPSDRFSAERTGGSVSTLTIQRTQQEDSAVYLCASSRVSTQGAVEQYFGPGTRLTVT.